The 9 T cell receptor beta chains below come from one sample, sequenced in a study of blood T cell repertoires in COVID-19. Here immunoSEQ multiplex PCR was the method, and the copy in TCRdb shows in-frame clones only, minus some. The data hold 150,000 or so clones, with around 80% observed a single time. Input material: peripheral blood. The receptor source for this set is a human donor with acute or convalescent COVID-19. The donor label of this sample is uncertain.

This chain joins TRBV7-9 and TRBJ1-4; weak D call: TRBD1 (6 bases). Germline CDR1 SEHNR, CDR2 FQNEAQ (reference sequence). V was shortened by 7 bases and J by 2 bases, with 23 bases between the two germline ends. This CDR3 region has 18 residues. Here the CDR3 reads CASNRLSRGRGTNEKLFF. CDR3 bases: TGTGCCAGCAACCGTTTGTCGCGGGGGCGCGGTACTAATGAAAAACTGTTTTTT.

The V gene is TRBV5-4, the J gene TRBJ2-4; D is perhaps TRBD2 (6 bases). V shed 4 bases and J shed 1 base, with 9 bases lying between them. Germline CDR1 is SGHNT and CDR2 is YYREEE (reference sequence). The CDR3 runs 14 residues. The CDR3, as DNA: TGTGCCAGCAGCCGGGGGAGTGCCAAAAACATTCAGTACTTC. Its translation is CASSRGSAKNIQYF.

This chain joins TRBV5-1 and TRBJ2-7; 10 nucleotides line up with TRBD1. With 4 bases clipped from V and 2 bases from J, the junction kept 6 bases outside the gene matches. The CDR3 sequence is 15 residues long. Germline V gene sequence: CDR1 SGHRS, CDR2 YFSETQ. The CDR3 reads CASSTGTGVPYEQYF. CDR3 coding DNA: TGCGCCAGCAGCACCGGGACAGGGGTACCCTACGAGCAGTACTTC. The full variable domain, completed using reference TRBV5-1 and TRBJ2-7, is KAGVTQTPRYLIKTRGQQVTLSCSPISGHRSVSWYQQTPGQGLQFLFEYFSETQRNKGNFPGRFSGRQFSNSRSEMNVSTLELGDSALYLCASSTGTGVPYEQYFGPGTRLTVT.

CDR3 sequence (DNA): TGTGCCAGCAGCCCGAGGGGGGGCGACACCGGGGAGCTGTTTTTT. This translates into CASSPRGGDTGELFF. The chain employs TRBV6-4 and TRBJ2-2, with D possibly TRBD2 on 7 matching bases. CDR1 and CDR2 from the germline V gene are MRHNA and SNTAGT. CDR3 size: 15 residues. Trimming cost V 6 bases and J 3 bases, with 14 bases left between them.

The chain employs TRBV5-4 and TRBJ2-7, with a weak D call TRBD1 (6 bases). V lost 3 bases, J lost 3 bases, and 16 bases lay in between. Germline V gene sequence: CDR1 SGHNT, CDR2 YYREEE (reference sequence). The CDR3 is 15 residues long. The CDR3 reads CASSSSPGDFYEQYF. In DNA form, the CDR3 reads TGTGCCAGCAGCTCGTCCCCAGGGGATTTCTACGAGCAGTACTTC.

The rearrangement uses TRBV7-8 and TRBJ2-1, with a weak D call TRBD2 (5 bases). CDR3 size: 15 residues. CDR1 is SGHVS, CDR2 FQNEAQ, per germline. V lost 4 bases and J lost 4, with 14 bases in between. Here the CDR3 reads CASSSRSGVYNEQFF. The CDR3 nucleotides read TGTGCCAGCAGCTCCCGATCCGGGGTGTACAATGAGCAGTTCTTC.

The chain joins TRBV7-2 to TRBJ2-1; TRBD1 matches at 9 bases. This CDR3 is built from 16 residues. Germline lookup yields CDR1 SGHTA and CDR2 FQGNSA. The ends lost 1 base at V and 0 bases at J; junction bases unmatched: 1. The CDR3 loop reads CASSLVTGGSYNEQFF. CDR3 coding DNA: TGTGCCAGCAGCTTAGTGACAGGGGGCTCCTACAATGAGCAGTTCTTC.

The rearrangement uses TRBV7-9 and TRBJ2-7; possible D gene TRBD1, 5 bases. CDR1 and CDR2 (germline): SEHNR, FQNEAQ (reference sequence). V was cut by 5 bases and J by 9 bases, with 20 bases left in between. The CDR3 runs to 14 residues. The CDR3 spells CASSPPDILSGQYF. In DNA form, the CDR3 reads TGTGCCAGCAGCCCTCCGGACATTTTATCCGGGCAGTACTTC.

The rearrangement uses TRBV29-1 and TRBJ2-1; possibly TRBD1 for D (5 bases). Germline CDR1 and CDR2: SQVTM and ANQGSEA. Trimming took 3 bases from V and 10 from J, leaving 13 bases between them. The CDR3 length is 12 residues. The CDR3 reads CSVDRQGQEQFF. The CDR3, as DNA: TGCAGCGTTGACCGGCAGGGTCAAGAGCAGTTCTTC.